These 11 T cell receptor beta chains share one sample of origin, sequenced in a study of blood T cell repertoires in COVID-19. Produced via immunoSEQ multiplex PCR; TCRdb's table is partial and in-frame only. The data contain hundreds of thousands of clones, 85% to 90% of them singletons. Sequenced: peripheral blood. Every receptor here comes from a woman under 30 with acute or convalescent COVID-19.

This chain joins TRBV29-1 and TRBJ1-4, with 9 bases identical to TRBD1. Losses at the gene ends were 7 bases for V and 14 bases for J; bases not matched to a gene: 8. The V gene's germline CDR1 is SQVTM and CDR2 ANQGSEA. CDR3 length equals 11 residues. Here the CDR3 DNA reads TGCAGCGCTGCAAACACAGGGGGCCTGTTTTTT. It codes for CSAANTGGLFF.

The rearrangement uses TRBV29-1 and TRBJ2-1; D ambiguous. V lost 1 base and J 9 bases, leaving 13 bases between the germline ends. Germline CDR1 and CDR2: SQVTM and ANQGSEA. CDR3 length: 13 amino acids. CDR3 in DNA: TGCAGCGTTGAAGGTCTTCCCCGCGGTGAGCAGTTCTTC. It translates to CSVEGLPRGEQFF.

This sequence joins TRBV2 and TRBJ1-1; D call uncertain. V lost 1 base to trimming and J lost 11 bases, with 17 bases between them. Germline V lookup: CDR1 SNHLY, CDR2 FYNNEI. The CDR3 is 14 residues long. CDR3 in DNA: TGTGCCAGCAGTGAAGGGAGGGTGCTCCCCCAGGCTTTCTTT. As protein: CASSEGRVLPQAFF.

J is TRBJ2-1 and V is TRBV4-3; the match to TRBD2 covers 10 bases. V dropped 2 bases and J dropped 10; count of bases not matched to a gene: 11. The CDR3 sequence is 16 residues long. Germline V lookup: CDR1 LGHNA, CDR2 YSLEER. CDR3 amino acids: CASSQSGTSEVLEQFF. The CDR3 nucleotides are TGCGCCAGCAGCCAATCAGGGACTAGCGAAGTATTGGAGCAGTTCTTC.

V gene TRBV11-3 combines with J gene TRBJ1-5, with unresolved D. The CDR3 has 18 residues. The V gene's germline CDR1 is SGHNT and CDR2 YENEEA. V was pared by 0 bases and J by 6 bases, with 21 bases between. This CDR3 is CASSLDPEISGPCQPQHF. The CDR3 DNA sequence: TGTGCCAGCAGCTTAGATCCCGAAATTAGCGGGCCTTGTCAGCCCCAGCATTTT.

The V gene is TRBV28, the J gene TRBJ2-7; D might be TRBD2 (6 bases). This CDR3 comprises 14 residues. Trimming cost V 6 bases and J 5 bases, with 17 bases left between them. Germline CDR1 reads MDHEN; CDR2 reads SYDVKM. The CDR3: CASRSLTGGDEQYF. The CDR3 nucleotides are TGTGCCAGCAGATCACTTACCGGAGGGGACGAGCAGTACTTC.

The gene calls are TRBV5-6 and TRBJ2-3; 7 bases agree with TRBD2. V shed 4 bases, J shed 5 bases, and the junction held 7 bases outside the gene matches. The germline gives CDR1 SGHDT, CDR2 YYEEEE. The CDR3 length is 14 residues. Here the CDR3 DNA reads TGTGCCAGCAGCCACAGCGGGGCGCTAGATACGCAGTATTTT. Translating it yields CASSHSGALDTQYF. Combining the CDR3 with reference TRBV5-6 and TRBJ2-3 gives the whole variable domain DAGVTQSPTHLIKTRGQQVTLRCSPKSGHDTVSWYQQALGQGPQFIFQYYEEEERQRGNFPDRFSGHQFPNYSSELNVNALLLGDSALYLCASSHSGALDTQYFGPGTRLTVL.

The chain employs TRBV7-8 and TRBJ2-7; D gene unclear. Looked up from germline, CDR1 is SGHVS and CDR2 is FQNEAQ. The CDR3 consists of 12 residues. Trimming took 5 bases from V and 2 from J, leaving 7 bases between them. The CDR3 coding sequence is TGTGCCAGCAGCCCAGTTCCCTACGAGCAGTACTTC. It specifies CASSPVPYEQYF.

The CDR3 DNA reads TGCGCCAGCAGCTTGGGAAACAGCGGGGGCCTCAGCACAGATACGCAGTATTTT. Amino acids: CASSLGNSGGLSTDTQYF. The V gene is TRBV5-1, the J gene TRBJ2-3; TRBD2 aligns across 8 bases. This CDR3 region has 18 residues. The germline V gene encodes CDR1 SGHRS and CDR2 YFSETQ. Germline trimming cut 0 bases from V and 0 bases from J; bases unmatched to any gene: 9.

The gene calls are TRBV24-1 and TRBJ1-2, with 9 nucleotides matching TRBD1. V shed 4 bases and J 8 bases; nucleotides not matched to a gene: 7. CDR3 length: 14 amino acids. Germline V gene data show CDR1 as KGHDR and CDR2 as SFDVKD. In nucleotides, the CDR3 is TGTGCCACCAGTGACTCTAACAGGGGGCTCGGCTACACCTTC. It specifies CATSDSNRGLGYTF.

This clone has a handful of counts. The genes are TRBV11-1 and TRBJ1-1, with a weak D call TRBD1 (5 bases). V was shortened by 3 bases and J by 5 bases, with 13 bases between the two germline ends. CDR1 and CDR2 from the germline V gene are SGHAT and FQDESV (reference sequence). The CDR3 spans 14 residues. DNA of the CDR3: TGTGCCAGCAGCTTGGGGGGGTCCAAGACTGAAGCTTTCTTT. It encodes CASSLGGSKTEAFF.